This T cell receptor beta chain was captured by sequencing in a study of blood T cell repertoires in COVID-19. Study at large: Researchers got acute and convalescent COVID-19 samples from the United States, Italy and Spain. PBMCs, B-cell-depleted T cells, or T cells were the source of the cDNA or gDNA that made up the material.

Method: immunoSEQ multiplex PCR; TCRdb's copy keeps in-frame clones and lacks some. Here the sample spans about 440,000 clones, around nine tenths being singletons. From germline, CDR1 is MDHEN and CDR2 SYDVKM. The V gene lost 3 bases and the J gene lost 6 bases, with 10 bases spanning the gap. The CDR3 has 13 amino acids. Participants were aged about 18 to 100 years from 20 to 30 US areas. Participants reported their clinical history, and cohort assignment relied on those reports. Sequencing was carried out using PBMCs or T cells enriched from blood (not recorded which). This rearrangement joins TRBV28 to TRBJ2-3, with D maybe TRBD2 (6 bases). The clonotype originates from a woman between 18 and 29 years old with acute COVID-19. The CDR3 DNA sequence: TGTGCCAGCAGTTTTAGCGGTGGGGATACGCAGTATTTT. Translated, it gives CASSFSGGDTQYF. Complete variable domain (other parts from reference TRBV28 and TRBJ2-3): DVKVTQSSRYLVKRTGEKVFLECVQDMDHENMFWYRQDPGLGLRLIYFSYDVKMKEKGDIPEGYSVSREKKERFSLILESASTNQTSMYLCASSFSGGDTQYFGPGTRLTVL.